Listed here are 16 T cell receptor beta chains from one sample, sequenced in a study of cytomegalovirus exposure and HLA in healthy donors. Researchers ran the PCR with 60 Vbeta and 13 Jbeta primers. The repertoire was sequenced with immunoSEQ multiplex PCR; TCRdb's copy has only in-frame clones and lacks some. This repertoire shows more than 85,000 clones, about 68% found once; its top ten account for 13% to 15%. The sequencing input was PBMCs. These receptors were taken from a male donor in good health and CMV-seropositive.

The V gene is TRBV9, the J gene TRBJ2-1, with D tentatively TRBD1 (6 bases). Trimming cost V 3 bases and J 0 bases, with 16 bases left between them. Germline V gives CDR1 SGDLS, CDR2 YYNGEE. CDR3 length: 17 amino acids. CDR3 amino acids: CASSANPGHHSYNEQFF. As DNA, the CDR3 is TGTGCCAGCAGCGCTAATCCGGGACACCACTCCTACAATGAGCAGTTCTTC.

This clone was recorded only once. The V gene is TRBV29-1, the J gene TRBJ2-7; 10 bases agree with TRBD1. Per germline, CDR1 SQVTM and CDR2 ANQGSEA. With 6 bases clipped from V and 7 bases from J, the junction kept 6 bases outside the gene matches. The CDR3 has 12 residues. The CDR3 DNA follows: TGCAGCGTCCGGACAGGGGGGAGAGAGCAGTACTTC. Translation gives CSVRTGGREQYF.

The genes are TRBV7-8 and TRBJ2-1, with D possibly matching TRBD2 (6 bases). This CDR3 is built from 12 residues. With 5 bases removed from V and 6 bases from J, the gap between germline ends came to 8 bases. Germline CDR1 reads SGHVS; CDR2 reads FQNEAQ. The CDR3 loop is CASSPGGNEQFF. In DNA form, the CDR3 reads TGTGCCAGCAGCCCCGGGGGCAATGAGCAGTTCTTC.

The chain employs TRBV7-7 and TRBJ1-1; a possible D gene is TRBD1 (6 bases). CDR3 length: 13 residues. The germline V gene has CDR1 SSHAT and CDR2 FNYEAQ (reference sequence). V was trimmed by 2 bases and J by 4 bases, leaving 8 bases between them. In DNA form, the CDR3 reads TGTGCCAGCAGCTTAAAACAGGGCACTGAAGCTTTCTTT. As protein: CASSLKQGTEAFF.

The chain is built from TRBV6-5 and TRBJ1-5; TRBD1 agrees at 7 bases. CDR1 is MNHEY, CDR2 SVGAGI, per germline. The CDR3 contains 13 residues. Unmatched junction bases numbered 3, after V lost 4 bases and J lost 6 bases. In DNA, the CDR3 is TGTGCCAGCAGTTCCCAGGGGGTTCAGCCCCAGCATTTT. This sequence encodes CASSSQGVQPQHF.

The rearrangement links TRBV7-6 to TRBJ1-4; TRBD1 agrees at 9 bases. Germline loops: CDR1 SGHVS, CDR2 FNYEAQ. The CDR3 has 15 amino acids. The V gene end was trimmed by 3 bases and the J gene end by 5 bases; junction bases not matched to a gene: 4. The CDR3 DNA reads as TGTGCCAGCAGCTTGGGGACAGGGAGGAATGAAAAACTGTTTTTT. The encoded protein is CASSLGTGRNEKLFF.

The chain joins TRBV2 to TRBJ2-5; the D gene is possibly TRBD2 (7 bases). Germline V lookup: CDR1 SNHLY, CDR2 FYNNEI. V gave up 2 bases and J gave up 1 base, with 20 bases separating them. This CDR3 region has 18 residues. CDR3 sequence reads: CASSEPRTGGGTQETQYF. As DNA, the CDR3 is TGTGCCAGCAGTGAACCAAGGACTGGCGGGGGCACCCAAGAGACCCAGTACTTC.

The V call is TRBV4-2, the J call TRBJ2-5; 10 bases line up with TRBD2. The CDR3 is made up of 19 amino acids. The V segment lost 0 bases and the J segment 2 bases; nucleotides outside the gene matches: 12. From germline, CDR1 is LGHNA and CDR2 YNFKEQ. CDR3 nucleotides: TGTGCCAGCAGCCAAGATGGGGATAGCGGGGGGATACTTCAAGAGACCCAGTACTTC. Translated, it gives CASSQDGDSGGILQETQYF.

The chain couples TRBV4-1 to TRBJ1-2, with 7 nucleotides matching TRBD1. The CDR3 is 12 residues long. Looked up from germline, CDR1 is MGHRA and CDR2 is YSYEKL. The V segment lost 4 bases and the J segment 7 bases; nucleotides outside the gene matches: 3. In nucleotides, the CDR3 is TGCGCCAGCAGCCGGGCAGGGGGTGGCTACACCTTC. It translates to CASSRAGGGYTF.

J is TRBJ2-2 and V is TRBV7-9; 7 bases align to TRBD1. Germline V gene lookup returns CDR1 SEHNR and CDR2 FQNEAQ (reference sequence). Trimming took 5 bases from V and 2 from J; bases not matched to a gene: 8. The CDR3 runs 16 residues. CDR3 DNA: TGTGCCAGCAGCCCGGCCAGGGGGTTAAACACCGGGGAGCTGTTTTTT. Its translation: CASSPARGLNTGELFF.

This sequence joins TRBV6-5 and TRBJ1-6; 10 bases are a match to TRBD1. J gave up 10 bases and V 5 bases, and 5 bases lay outside the gene matches. The CDR3 extends over 14 amino acids. Germline CDR1 and CDR2: MNHEY and SVGAGI. The chain's CDR3 is CASSRDRGGSPLHF. The CDR3 DNA reads TGTGCCAGCAGTCGGGACAGGGGAGGATCACCCCTCCACTTT.

The V gene is TRBV27, the J gene TRBJ1-2, with D perhaps matching TRBD1 (6 bases). The ends were cut back, 7 bases at V and 4 bases at J, with 25 bases in the middle. Per germline, CDR1 MNHEY and CDR2 SMNVEV (reference sequence). The CDR3 totals 17 residues. The DNA of the CDR3 is TGTGCCAGCAAACAGGGTAGTTCTGCCCCCAGAAGCTATGGCTACACCTTC. It encodes CASKQGSSAPRSYGYTF.

V gene TRBV30 combines with J gene TRBJ2-2, with D hard to call. Germline loops: CDR1 GTSNPN, CDR2 SVGIG (reference sequence). V lost 3 bases, J lost 6 bases, and 14 bases lay in between. The CDR3 contains 14 residues. The CDR3 loop reads CAWRAPLSPGELFF. As DNA, the CDR3 is TGTGCCTGGAGGGCCCCTCTTTCTCCCGGGGAGCTGTTTTTT. Variable domain in full (rest from reference TRBV30 and TRBJ2-2): SQTIHQWPATLVQPVGSPLSLECTVEGTSNPNLYWYRQAAGRGLQLLFYSVGIGQISSEVPQNLSASRPQDRQFILSSKKLLLSDSGFYLCAWRAPLSPGELFFGEGSRLTVL.

The chain uses TRBV27 and TRBJ2-3, with a weak D call TRBD1 (6 bases). V lost 5 bases and J 4 bases, leaving 16 bases between the germline ends. Germline values: CDR1 MNHEY, CDR2 SMNVEV (reference sequence). The CDR3 has 15 amino acids. For the CDR3, the DNA is TGTGCCAGCAGTCTCGGGCAGGGGAGAGCAGATACGCAGTATTTT. It codes for CASSLGQGRADTQYF.

This clone came up a few times. The rearrangement joins TRBV4-3 to TRBJ2-3; 8 nucleotides line up with TRBD1. With V trimmed by 4 bases and J by 4 bases, 4 bases remained unmatched. The CDR3 is made up of 14 amino acids. CDR1 and CDR2 (germline): LGHNA, YSLEER. The CDR3 bases are TGCGCCAGCAGCCGTACACAGGGGGCAGATACGCAGTATTTT. Protein: CASSRTQGADTQYF.

The chain employs TRBV5-4 and TRBJ2-3; the match to TRBD2 covers 7 bases. The germline gives CDR1 SGHNT, CDR2 YYREEE (reference sequence). The junction had 11 bases not matched to a gene; V was cut back by 4 bases and J by 6 bases. This CDR3 is 15 amino acids long. This CDR3 reads CASSTGLSASDTQYF. In nucleotides, the CDR3 is TGTGCCAGCAGCACGGGACTATCTGCGAGCGATACGCAGTATTTT.